This TCR beta chain was obtained from a study of cytomegalovirus exposure and HLA in healthy donors. Study-level background: HLA-typed donors contributed about 85 million unique TCRs, which were held in an early data release. General study results and limits: Previous analysis showed most TCR beta V segments were productive about 87% or about 30% of the time.

The PCR was carried out with 60 Vbeta primers and 13 Jbeta primers. The method was immunoSEQ multiplex PCR; TCRdb's version includes in-frame clones alone and lacks a portion of them. The sample comprises over 150,000 clones, about four fifths of which are singletons, and 7% to 9% rests with the top ten. A note on this clone: As yet, its antigen is unknown.

The V gene's germline CDR1 is SGDLS and CDR2 YYNGEE. Trimming cost V 4 bases and J 0 bases; bases outside gene matches: 5. The CDR3 is 16 residues long. The chain links TRBV9 to TRBJ2-1; TRBD2 aligns across 9 bases. The receptor was derived from a male donor in good health and CMV-seropositive. Sequencing was performed on PBMCs. The CDR3 sequence is CASSTRAGGSYNEQFF. The CDR3 DNA sequence: TGTGCCAGCAGCACCAGAGCGGGAGGCTCCTACAATGAGCAGTTCTTC.